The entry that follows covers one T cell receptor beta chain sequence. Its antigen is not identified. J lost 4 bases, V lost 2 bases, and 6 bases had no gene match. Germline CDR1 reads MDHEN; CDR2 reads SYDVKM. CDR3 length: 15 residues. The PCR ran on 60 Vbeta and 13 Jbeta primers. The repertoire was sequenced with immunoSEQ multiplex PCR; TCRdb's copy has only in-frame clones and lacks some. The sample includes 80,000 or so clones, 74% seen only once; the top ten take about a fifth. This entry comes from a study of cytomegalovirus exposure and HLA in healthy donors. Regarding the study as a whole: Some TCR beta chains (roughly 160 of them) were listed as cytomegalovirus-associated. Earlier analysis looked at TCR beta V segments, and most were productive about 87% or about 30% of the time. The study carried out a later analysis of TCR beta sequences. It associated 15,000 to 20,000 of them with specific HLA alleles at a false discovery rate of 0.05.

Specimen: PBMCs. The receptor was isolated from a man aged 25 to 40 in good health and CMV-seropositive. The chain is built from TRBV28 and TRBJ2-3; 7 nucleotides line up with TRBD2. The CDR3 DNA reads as TGTGCCAGCAGTTTAGCGGGAGTAAGCCCAGATACGCAGTATTTT. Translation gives CASSLAGVSPDTQYF. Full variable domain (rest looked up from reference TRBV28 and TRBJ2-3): DVKVTQSSRYLVKRTGEKVFLECVQDMDHENMFWYRQDPGLGLRLIYFSYDVKMKEKGDIPEGYSVSREKKERFSLILESASTNQTSMYLCASSLAGVSPDTQYFGPGTRLTVL.